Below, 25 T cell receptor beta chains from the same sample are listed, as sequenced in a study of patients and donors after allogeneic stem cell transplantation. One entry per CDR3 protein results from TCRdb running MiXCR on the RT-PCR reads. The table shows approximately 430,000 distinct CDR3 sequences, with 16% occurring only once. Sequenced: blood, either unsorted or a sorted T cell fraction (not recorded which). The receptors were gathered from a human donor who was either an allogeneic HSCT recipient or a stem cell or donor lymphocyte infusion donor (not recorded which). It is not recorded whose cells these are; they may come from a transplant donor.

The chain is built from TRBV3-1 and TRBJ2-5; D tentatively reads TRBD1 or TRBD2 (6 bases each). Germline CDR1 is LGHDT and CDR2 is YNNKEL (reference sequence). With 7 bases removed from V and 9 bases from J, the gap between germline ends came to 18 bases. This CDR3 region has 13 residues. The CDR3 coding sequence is TGTGCCAGCACTCCGGGACACCCGGGGGCCCAGTACTTC. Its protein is CASTPGHPGAQYF.

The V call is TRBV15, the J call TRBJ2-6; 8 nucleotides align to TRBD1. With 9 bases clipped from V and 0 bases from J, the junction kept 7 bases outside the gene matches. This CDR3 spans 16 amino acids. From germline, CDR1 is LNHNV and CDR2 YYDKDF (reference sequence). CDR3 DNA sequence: TGTGCCACATGGACAGGGTGGAGCTCTGGGGCCAACGTCCTGACTTTC. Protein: CATWTGWSSGANVLTF. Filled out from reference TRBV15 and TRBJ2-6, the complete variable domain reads DAMVIQNPRYQVTQFGKPVTLSCSQTLNHNVMYWYQQKSSQAPKLLFHYYDKDFNNEADTPDNFQSRRPNTSFCFLDIRSPGLGDTAMYLCATWTGWSSGANVLTFGAGSRLTVL.

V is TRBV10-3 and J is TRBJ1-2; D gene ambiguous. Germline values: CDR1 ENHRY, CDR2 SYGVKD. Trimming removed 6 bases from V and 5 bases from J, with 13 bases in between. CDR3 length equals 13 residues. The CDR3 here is CAIRTSDGYGYTF. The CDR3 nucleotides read TGTGCCATCAGGACAAGCGACGGTTATGGCTACACCTTC.

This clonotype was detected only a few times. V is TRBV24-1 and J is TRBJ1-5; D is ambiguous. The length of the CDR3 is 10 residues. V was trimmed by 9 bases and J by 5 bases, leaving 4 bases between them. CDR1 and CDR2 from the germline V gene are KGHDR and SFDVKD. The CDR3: CATGDQPQHF. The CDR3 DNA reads TGTGCCACCGGGGATCAGCCCCAGCATTTT.

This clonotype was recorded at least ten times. Written as DNA, the CDR3 is TGCGCCAGCAGCCAAGAAGGGGCGACTAATGAAAAACTGTTTTTT. It yields the protein CASSQEGATNEKLFF. The chain links TRBV4-1 to TRBJ1-4; D perhaps matches TRBD1 (5 bases). The CDR3 sequence is 15 residues long. CDR1 is MGHRA, CDR2 YSYEKL, per germline. Trimming removed 0 bases from V and 2 bases from J, with 7 bases in between.

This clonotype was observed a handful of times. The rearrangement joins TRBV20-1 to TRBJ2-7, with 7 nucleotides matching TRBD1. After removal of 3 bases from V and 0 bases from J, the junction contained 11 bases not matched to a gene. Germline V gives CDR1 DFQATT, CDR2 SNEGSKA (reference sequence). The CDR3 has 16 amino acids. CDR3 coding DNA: TGCAGTGCTAGGGGACCACAGGGGCCGAGCTCCTACGAGCAGTACTTC. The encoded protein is CSARGPQGPSSYEQYF.

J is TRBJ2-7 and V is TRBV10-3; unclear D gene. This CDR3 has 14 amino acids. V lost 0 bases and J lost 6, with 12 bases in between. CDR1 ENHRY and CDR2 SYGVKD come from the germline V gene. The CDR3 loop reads CAISESDPGSEQYF. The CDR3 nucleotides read TGTGCCATCAGTGAGTCGGACCCAGGATCCGAGCAGTACTTC.

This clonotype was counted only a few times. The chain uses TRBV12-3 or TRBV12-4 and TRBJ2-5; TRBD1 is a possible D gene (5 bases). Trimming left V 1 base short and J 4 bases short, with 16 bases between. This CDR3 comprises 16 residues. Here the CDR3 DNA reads TGTGCCAGCAGTTTAGGCCACAAACAGGCCCGAGAGACCCAGTACTTC. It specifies CASSLGHKQARETQYF.

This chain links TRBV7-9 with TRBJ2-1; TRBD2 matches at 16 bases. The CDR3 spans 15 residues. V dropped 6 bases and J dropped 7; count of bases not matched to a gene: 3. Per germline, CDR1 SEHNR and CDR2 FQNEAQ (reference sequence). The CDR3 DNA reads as TGTGCCAGCAGGGGACTAGCGGGAGGGATTAATGAGCAGTTCTTC. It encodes CASRGLAGGINEQFF.

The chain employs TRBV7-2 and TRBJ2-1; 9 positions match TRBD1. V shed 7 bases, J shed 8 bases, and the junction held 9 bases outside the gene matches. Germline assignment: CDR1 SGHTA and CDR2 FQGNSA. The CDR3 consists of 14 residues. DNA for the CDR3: TGTGCCAGCACCAAACCGGACAGGGGCTATGAGCAGTTCTTC. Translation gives CASTKPDRGYEQFF.

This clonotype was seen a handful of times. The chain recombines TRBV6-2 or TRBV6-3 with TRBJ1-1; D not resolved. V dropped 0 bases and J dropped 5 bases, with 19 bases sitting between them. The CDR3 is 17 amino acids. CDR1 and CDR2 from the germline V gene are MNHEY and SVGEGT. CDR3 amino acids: CASSYSATPRRVTEAFF. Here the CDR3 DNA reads TGTGCCAGCAGTTACTCGGCGACCCCCCGGCGGGTTACTGAAGCTTTCTTT.

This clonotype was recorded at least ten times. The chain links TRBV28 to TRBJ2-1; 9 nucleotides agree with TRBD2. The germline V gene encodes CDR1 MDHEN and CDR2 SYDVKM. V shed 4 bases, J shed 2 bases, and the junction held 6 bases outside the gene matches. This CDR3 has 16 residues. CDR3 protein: CASSSPASGTYNEQFF. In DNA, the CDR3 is TGTGCCAGCAGTTCCCCAGCTAGCGGGACCTACAATGAGCAGTTCTTC.

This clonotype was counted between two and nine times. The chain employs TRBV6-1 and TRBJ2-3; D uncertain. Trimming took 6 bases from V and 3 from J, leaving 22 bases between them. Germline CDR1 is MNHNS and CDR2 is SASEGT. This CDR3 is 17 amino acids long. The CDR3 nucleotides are TGTGCCAGCAGCCGTACCCCGGGCCCCCTTCGGACAGATACGCAGTATTTT. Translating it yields CASSRTPGPLRTDTQYF.

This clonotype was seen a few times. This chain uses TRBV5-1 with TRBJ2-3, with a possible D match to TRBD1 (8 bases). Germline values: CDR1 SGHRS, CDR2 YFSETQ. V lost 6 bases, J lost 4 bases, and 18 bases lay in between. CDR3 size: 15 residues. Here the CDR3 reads CASTSTGGGSDTQYF. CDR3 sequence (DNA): TGCGCCAGCACTTCCACAGGGGGAGGGTCAGATACGCAGTATTTT.

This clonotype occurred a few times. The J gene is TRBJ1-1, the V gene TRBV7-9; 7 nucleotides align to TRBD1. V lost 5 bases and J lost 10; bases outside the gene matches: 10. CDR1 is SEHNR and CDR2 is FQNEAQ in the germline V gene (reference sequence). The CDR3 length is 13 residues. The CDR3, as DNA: TGTGCCAGCAGCGGAGACGACAGGGTCCGAGCTTTCTTT. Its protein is CASSGDDRVRAFF.

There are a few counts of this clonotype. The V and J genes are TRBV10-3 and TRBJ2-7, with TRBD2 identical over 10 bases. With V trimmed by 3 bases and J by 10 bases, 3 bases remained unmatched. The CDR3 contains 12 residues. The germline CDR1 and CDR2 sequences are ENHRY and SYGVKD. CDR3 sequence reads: CAISELAGRQYF. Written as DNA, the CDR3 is TGTGCCATCAGTGAACTAGCGGGACGACAGTACTTC.

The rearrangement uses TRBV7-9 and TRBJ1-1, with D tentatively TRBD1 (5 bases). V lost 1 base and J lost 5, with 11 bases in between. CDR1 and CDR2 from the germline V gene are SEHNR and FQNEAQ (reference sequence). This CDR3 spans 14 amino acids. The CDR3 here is CASSLGREGTEAFF. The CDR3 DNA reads TGTGCCAGCAGCTTAGGTCGGGAGGGGACTGAAGCTTTCTTT.

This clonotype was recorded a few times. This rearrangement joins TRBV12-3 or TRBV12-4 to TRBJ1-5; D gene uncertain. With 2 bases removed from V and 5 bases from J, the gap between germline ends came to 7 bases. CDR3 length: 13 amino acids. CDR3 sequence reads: CASSLRSYQPQHF. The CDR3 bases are TGTGCCAGCAGTTTAAGATCCTATCAGCCCCAGCATTTT.

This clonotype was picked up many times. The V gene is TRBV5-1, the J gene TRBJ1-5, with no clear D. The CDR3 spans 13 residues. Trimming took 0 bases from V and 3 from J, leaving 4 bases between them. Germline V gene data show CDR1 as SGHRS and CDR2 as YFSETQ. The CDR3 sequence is CASSLGPNQPQHF. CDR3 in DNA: TGCGCCAGCAGCTTGGGACCCAATCAGCCCCAGCATTTT.

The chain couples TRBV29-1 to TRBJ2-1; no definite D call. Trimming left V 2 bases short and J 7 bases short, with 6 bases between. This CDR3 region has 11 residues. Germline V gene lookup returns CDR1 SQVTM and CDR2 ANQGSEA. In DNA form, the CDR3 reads TGCAGCGTTGAACGCAGAAATGAGCAGTTCTTC. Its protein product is CSVERRNEQFF.

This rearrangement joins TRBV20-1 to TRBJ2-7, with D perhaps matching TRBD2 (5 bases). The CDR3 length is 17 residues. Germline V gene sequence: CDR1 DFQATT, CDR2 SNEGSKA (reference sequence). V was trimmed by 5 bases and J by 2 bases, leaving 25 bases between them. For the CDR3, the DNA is TGCAGTGCTCTTGTGAGGGATTGGGCTACTACTCCCTACGAGCAGTACTTC. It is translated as CSALVRDWATTPYEQYF.

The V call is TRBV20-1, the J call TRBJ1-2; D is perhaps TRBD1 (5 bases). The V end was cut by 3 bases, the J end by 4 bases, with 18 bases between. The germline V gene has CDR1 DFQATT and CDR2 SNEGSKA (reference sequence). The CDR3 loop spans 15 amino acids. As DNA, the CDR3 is TGCAGTGCTAGTCGACCTCAGGGTAACCGCTATGGCTACACCTTC. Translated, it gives CSASRPQGNRYGYTF.

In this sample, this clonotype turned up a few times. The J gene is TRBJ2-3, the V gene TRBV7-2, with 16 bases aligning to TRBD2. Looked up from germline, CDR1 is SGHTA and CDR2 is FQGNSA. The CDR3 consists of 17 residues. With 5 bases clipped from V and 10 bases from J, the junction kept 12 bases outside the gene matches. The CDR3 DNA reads TGTGCCAGCAGCCCCTCGGGACTAGCGGGGGGGCGGAAAGCGCAGTATTTT. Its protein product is CASSPSGLAGGRKAQYF.

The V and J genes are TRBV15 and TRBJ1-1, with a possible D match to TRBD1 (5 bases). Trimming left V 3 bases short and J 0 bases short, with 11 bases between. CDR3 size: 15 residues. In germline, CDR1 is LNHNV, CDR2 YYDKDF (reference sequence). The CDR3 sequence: CATSSAPGLNTEAFF. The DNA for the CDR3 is TGTGCCACCAGCAGCGCCCCGGGACTGAACACTGAAGCTTTCTTT.

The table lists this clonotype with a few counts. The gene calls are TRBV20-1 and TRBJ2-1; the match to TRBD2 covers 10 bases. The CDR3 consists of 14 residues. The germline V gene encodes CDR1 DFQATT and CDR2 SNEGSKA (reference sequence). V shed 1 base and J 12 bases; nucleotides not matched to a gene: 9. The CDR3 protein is CSARGGSGGTLQFF. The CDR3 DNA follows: TGCAGTGCTAGAGGAGGTAGCGGGGGGACGTTGCAGTTCTTC.